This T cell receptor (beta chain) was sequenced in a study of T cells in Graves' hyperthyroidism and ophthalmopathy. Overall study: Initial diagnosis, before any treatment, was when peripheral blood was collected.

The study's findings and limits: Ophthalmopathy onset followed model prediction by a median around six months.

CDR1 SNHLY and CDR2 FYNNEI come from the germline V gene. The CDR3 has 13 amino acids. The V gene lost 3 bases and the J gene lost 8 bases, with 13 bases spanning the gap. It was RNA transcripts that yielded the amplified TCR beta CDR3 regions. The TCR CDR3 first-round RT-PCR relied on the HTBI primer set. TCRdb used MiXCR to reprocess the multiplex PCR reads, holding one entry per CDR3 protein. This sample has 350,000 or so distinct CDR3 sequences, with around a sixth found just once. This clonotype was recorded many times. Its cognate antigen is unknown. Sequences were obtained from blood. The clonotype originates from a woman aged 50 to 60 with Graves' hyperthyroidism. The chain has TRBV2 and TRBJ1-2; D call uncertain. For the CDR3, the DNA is TGTGCCAGCAGTGATACGACCCCTGCGGGCTACACCTTC. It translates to CASSDTTPAGYTF.